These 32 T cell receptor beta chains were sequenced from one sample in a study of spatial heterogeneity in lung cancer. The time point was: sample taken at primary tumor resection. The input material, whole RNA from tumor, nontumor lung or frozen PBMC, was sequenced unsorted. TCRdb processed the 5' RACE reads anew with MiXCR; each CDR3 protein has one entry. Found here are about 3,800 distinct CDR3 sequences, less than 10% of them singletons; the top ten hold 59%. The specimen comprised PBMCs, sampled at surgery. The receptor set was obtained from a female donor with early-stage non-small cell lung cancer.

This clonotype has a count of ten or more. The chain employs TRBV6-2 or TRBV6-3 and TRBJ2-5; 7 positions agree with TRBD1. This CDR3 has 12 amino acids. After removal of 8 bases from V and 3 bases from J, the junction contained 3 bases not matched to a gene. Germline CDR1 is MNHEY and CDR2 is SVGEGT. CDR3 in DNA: TGTGCCAGCGGCGGACAGGAAGAGACCCAGTACTTC. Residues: CASGGQEETQYF.

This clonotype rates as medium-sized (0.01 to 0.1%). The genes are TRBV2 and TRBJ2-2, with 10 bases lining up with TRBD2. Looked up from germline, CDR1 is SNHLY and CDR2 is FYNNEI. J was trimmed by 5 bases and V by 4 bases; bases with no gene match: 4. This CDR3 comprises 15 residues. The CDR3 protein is CASSASGRGTGELFF. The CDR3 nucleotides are TGTGCCAGCAGTGCGAGCGGGAGGGGGACCGGGGAGCTGTTTTTT. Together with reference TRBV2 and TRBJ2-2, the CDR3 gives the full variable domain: EPEVTQTPSHQVTQMGQEVILRCVPISNHLYFYWYRQILGQKVEFLVSFYNNEISEKSEIFDDQFSVERPDGSNFTLKIRSTKLEDSAMYFCASSASGRGTGELFFGEGSRLTVL.

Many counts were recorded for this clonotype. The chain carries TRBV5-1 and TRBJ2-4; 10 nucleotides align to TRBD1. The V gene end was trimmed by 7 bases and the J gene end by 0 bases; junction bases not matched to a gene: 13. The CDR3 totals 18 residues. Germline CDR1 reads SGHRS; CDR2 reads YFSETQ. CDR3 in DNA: TGCGCCAGCTCGTCCGGGACAGGGGCCGGGGTAGCCAAAAACATTCAGTACTTC. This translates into CASSSGTGAGVAKNIQYF.

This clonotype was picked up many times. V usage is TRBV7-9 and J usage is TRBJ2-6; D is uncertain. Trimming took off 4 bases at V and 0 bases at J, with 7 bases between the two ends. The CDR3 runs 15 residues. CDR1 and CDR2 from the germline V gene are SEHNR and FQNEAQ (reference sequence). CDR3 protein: CASSWHISGANVLTF. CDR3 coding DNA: TGTGCCAGCAGCTGGCATATCTCTGGGGCCAACGTCCTGACTTTC. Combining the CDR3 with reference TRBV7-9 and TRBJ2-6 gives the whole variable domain DTGVSQNPRHKITKRGQNVTFRCDPISEHNRLYWYRQTLGQGPEFLTYFQNEAQLEKSRLLSDRFSAERPKGSFSTLEIQRTEQGDSAMYLCASSWHISGANVLTFGAGSRLTVL.

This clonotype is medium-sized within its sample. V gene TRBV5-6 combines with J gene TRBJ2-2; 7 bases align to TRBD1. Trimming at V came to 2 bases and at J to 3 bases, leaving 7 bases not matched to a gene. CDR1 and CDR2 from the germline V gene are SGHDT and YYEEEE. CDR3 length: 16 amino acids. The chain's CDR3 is CASSFLGTEHTGELFF. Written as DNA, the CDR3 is TGTGCCAGCAGCTTTCTCGGGACAGAACACACCGGGGAGCTGTTTTTT. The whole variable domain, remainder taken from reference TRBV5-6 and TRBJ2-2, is DAGVTQSPTHLIKTRGQQVTLRCSPKSGHDTVSWYQQALGQGPQFIFQYYEEEERQRGNFPDRFSGHQFPNYSSELNVNALLLGDSALYLCASSFLGTEHTGELFFGEGSRLTVL.

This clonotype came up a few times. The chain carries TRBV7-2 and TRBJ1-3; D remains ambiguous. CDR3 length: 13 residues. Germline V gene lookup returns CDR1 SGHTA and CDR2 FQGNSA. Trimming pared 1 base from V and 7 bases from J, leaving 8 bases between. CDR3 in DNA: TGTGCCAGCAGCTTAGGGCTGAAGAACACCATATATTTT. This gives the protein CASSLGLKNTIYF.

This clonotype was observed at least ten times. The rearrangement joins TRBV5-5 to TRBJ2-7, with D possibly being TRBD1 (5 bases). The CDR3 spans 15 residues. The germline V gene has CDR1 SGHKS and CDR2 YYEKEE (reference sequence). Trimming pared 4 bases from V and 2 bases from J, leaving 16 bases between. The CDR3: CASSPRGQGPYEQYF. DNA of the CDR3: TGTGCCAGCAGCCCTAGGGGCCAGGGCCCCTACGAGCAGTACTTC.

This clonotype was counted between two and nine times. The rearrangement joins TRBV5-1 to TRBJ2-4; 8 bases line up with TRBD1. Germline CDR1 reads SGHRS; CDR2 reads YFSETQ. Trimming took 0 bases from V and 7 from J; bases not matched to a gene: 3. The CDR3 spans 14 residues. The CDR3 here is CASSLAGQGNIQYF. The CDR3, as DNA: TGCGCCAGCAGCTTGGCAGGACAGGGCAACATTCAGTACTTC.

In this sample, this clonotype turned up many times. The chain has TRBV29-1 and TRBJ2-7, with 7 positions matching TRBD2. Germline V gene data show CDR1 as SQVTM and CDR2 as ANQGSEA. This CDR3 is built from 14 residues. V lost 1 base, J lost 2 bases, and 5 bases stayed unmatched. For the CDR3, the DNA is TGCAGCGTTGAAGGTTCGGGGGGAGCCTACGAGCAGTACTTC. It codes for CSVEGSGGAYEQYF.

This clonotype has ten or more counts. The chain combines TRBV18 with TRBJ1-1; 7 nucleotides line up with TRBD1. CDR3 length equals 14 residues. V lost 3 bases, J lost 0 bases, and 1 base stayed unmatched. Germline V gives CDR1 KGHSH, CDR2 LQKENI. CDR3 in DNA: TGTGCCAGCTCACCGGACAGGATGAACACTGAAGCTTTCTTT. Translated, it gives CASSPDRMNTEAFF.

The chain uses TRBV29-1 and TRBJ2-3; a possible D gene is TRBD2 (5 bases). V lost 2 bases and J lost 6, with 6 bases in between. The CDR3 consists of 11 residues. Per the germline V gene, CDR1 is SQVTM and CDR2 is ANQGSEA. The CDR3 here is CSVEPGDTQYF. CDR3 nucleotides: TGCAGCGTTGAACCGGGGGATACGCAGTATTTT.

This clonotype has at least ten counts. The CDR3 coding sequence is TGTGCCAGCTCCTTCCCAGACGCCAAAAACATTCAGTACTTC. This codes for CASSFPDAKNIQYF. J is TRBJ2-4 and V is TRBV5-4; no firm D call. The CDR3 is made up of 14 amino acids. V was shortened by 7 bases and J by 1 base, with 12 bases between the two germline ends. Germline V CDR1 and CDR2: SGHNT, YYREEE (reference sequence).

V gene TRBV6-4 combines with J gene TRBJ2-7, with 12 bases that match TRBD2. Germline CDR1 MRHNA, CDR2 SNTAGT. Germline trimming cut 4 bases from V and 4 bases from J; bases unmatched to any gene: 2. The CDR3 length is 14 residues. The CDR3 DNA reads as TGTGCCAGCAGTGCGCTAGCGGGGGGGTACGAGCAGTACTTC. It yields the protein CASSALAGGYEQYF.

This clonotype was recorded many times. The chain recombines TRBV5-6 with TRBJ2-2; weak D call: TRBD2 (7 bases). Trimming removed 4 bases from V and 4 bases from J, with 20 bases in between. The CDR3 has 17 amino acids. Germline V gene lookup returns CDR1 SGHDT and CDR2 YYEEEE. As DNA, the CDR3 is TGTGCCAGCAGCATACGCTTCGGGGGGCCGGGCACCGGGGAGCTGTTTTTT. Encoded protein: CASSIRFGGPGTGELFF. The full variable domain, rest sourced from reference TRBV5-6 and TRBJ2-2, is DAGVTQSPTHLIKTRGQQVTLRCSPKSGHDTVSWYQQALGQGPQFIFQYYEEEERQRGNFPDRFSGHQFPNYSSELNVNALLLGDSALYLCASSIRFGGPGTGELFFGEGSRLTVL.

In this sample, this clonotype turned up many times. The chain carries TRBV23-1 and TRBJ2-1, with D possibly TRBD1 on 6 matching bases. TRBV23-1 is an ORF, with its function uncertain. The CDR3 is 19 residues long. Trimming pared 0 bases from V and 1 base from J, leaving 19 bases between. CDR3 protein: CASSQSGWTVRSSYNEQFF. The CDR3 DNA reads TGCGCCAGCAGTCAATCGGGGTGGACAGTCCGTAGTTCCTACAATGAGCAGTTCTTC.

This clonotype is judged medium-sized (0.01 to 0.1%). This chain's CDR3 is CASSLDSDTQYF. The CDR3 nucleotides are TGTGCCAGCAGTCTAGATTCAGATACGCAGTATTTT. The rearrangement uses TRBV6-2 or TRBV6-3 and TRBJ2-3; D gene uncertain. Germline lookup yields CDR1 MNHEY and CDR2 SVGEGT. CDR3 length equals 12 residues. V was trimmed by 5 bases and J by 4 bases, leaving 7 bases between them.

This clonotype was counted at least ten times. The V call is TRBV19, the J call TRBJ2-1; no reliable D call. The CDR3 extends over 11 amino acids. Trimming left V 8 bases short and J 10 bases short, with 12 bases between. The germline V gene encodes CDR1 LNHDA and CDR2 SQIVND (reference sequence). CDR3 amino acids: CASPLSREQFF. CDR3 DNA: TGTGCCAGTCCTCTGTCGCGGGAGCAGTTCTTC.

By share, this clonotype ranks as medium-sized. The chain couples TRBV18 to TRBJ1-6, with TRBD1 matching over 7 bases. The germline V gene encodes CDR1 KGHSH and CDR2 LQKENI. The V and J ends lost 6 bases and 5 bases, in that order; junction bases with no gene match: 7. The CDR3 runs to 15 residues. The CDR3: CASSLHGTDNSPLHF. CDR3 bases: TGTGCCAGCTCCCTTCACGGGACAGATAATTCACCCCTCCACTTT.

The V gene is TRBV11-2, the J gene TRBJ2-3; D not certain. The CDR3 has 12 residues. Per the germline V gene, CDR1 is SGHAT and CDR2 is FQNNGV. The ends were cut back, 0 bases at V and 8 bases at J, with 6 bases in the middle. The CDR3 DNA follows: TGTGCCAGCAGCTTAGATGTAGTTACGCAGTATTTT. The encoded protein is CASSLDVVTQYF.

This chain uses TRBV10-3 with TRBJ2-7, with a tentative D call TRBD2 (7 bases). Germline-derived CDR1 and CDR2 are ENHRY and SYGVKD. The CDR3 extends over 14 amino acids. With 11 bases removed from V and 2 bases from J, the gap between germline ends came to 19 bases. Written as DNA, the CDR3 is TGTGCCGCTGGAACGGGGGGCAAAACCTACGAGCAGTACTTC. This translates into CAAGTGGKTYEQYF.

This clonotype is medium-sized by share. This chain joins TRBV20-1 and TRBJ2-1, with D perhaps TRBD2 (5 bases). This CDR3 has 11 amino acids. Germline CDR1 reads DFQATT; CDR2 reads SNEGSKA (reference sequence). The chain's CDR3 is CTASRNNEQFF. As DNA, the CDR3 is TGCACCGCTAGCAGAAACAATGAGCAGTTCTTC.

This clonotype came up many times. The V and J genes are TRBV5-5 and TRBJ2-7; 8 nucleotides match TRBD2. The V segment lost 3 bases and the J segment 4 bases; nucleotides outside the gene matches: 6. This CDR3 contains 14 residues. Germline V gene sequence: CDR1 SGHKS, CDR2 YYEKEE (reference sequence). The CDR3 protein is CASSSQRGPYEQYF. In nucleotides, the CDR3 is TGTGCCAGCAGCTCCCAGCGGGGGCCTTACGAGCAGTACTTC.

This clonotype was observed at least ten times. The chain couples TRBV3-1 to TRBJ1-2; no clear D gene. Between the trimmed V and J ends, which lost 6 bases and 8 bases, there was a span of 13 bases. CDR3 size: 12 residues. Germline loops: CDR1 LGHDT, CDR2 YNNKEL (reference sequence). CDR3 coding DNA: TGTGCCAGCAGTAACCTAAGACGAGGCTACACCTTC. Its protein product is CASSNLRRGYTF.

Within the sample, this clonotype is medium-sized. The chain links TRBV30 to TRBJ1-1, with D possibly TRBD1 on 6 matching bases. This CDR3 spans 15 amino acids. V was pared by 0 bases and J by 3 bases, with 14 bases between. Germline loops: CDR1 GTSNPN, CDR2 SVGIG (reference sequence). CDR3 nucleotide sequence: TGTGCCTGGAGTGTCGGGGGGCAAAGGGACACTGAAGCTTTCTTT. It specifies CAWSVGGQRDTEAFF.

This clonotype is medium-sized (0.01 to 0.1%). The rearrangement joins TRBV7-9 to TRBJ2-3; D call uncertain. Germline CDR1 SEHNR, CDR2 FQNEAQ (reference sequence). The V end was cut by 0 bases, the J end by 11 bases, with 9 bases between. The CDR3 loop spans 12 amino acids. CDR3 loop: CASSLAHDGQYF. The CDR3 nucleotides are TGTGCCAGCAGCTTAGCCCACGACGGGCAGTATTTT.

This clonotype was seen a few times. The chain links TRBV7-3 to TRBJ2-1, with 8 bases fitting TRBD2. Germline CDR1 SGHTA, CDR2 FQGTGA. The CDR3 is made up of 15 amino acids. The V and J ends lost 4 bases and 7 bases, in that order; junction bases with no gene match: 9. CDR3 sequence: CASSSPGGPGNEQFF. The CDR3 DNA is TGTGCCAGCAGCTCTCCGGGGGGGCCAGGGAATGAGCAGTTCTTC. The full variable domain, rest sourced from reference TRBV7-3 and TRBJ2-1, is GAGVSQTPSNKVTEKGKYVELRCDPISGHTALYWYRQSLGQGPEFLIYFQGTGAADDSGLPNDRFFAVRPEGSVSTLKIQRTERGDSAVYLCASSSPGGPGNEQFFGPGTRLTVL.

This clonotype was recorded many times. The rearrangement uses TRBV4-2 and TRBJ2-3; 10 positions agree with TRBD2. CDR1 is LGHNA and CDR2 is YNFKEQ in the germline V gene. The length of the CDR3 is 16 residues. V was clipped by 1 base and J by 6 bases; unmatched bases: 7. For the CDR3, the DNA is TGTGCCAGCAGCCAAGTGACAGCGGGGGGGCACGATACGCAGTATTTT. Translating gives CASSQVTAGGHDTQYF.

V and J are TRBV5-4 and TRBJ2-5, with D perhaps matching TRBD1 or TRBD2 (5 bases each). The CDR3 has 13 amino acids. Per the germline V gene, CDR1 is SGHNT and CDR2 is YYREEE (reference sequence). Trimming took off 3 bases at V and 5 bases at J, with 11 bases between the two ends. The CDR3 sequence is CASSSRGAETQYF. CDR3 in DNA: TGTGCCAGCAGCTCGAGAGGGGCTGAGACCCAGTACTTC.

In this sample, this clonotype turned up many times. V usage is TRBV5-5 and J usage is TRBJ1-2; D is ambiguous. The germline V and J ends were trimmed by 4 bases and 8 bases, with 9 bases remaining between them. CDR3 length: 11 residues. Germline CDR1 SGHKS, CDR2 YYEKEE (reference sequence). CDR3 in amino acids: CASSPRVGYTF. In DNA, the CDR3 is TGTGCCAGCAGCCCTCGGGTCGGCTACACCTTC.

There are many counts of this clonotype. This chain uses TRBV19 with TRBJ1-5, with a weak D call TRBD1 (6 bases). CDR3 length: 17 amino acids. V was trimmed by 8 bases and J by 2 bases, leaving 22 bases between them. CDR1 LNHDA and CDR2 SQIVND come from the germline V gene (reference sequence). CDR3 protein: CASDPSTGRGGNQPQHF. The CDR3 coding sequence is TGTGCCAGTGACCCTAGCACAGGGCGTGGAGGCAATCAGCCCCAGCATTTT.

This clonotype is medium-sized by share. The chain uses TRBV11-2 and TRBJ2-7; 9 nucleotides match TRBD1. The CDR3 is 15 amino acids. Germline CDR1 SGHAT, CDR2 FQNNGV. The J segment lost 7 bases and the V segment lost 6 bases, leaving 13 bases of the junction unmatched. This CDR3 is CASRRPGTGTQEQYF. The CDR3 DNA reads TGTGCCAGCAGGCGGCCCGGGACAGGGACACAAGAGCAGTACTTC.

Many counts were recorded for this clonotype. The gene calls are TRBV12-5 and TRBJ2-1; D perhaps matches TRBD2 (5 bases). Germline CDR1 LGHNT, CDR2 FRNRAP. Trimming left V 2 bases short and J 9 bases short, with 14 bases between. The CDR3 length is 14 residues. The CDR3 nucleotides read TGTGCTAGTGGTTTGTCGCGGAGCGAGGGTGAGCAGTTCTTC. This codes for CASGLSRSEGEQFF.